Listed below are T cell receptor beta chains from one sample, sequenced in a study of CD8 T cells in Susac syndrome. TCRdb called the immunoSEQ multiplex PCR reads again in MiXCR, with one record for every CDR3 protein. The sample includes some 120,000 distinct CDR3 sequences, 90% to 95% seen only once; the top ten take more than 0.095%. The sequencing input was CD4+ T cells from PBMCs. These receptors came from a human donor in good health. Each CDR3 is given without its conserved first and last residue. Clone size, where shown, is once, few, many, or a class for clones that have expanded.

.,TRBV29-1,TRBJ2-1,SVAAGGVYEQF
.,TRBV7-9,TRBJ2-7,ASSTPGQGNEQY
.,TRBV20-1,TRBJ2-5,SARRLAGGVETQY
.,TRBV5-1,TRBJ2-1,ASRPGGNEQF
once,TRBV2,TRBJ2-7,ASSPLDPAYEQY
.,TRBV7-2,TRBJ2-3,ASSLFGLAAQRDTQY
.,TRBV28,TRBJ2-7,ASGYSYEQY
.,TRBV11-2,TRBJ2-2,ASSLAGGINTGELF
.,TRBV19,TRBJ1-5,ASSIRTGFSNQPQH
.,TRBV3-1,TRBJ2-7,ASSQGYGNRY
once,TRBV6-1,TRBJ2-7,ASTPLGGEQY
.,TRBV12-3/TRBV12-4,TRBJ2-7,ASSLGLAGASIQYEQY
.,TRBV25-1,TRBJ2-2,ASTGNNRGPLNTGELF
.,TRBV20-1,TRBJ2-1,SASLAGPYNEQF
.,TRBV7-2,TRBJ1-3,ASSLGTMSSENTIY
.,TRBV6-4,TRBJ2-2,ASSVELSGELF
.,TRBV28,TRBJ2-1,ASSLGAGWF
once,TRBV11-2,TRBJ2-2,ASSLGRAGELF
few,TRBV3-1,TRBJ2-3,ASSQVVDTQY
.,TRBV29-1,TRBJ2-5,SVEDRSRQETQY
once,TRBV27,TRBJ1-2,ASSLTGEGYT
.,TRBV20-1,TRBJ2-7,SATLAGVYEQY
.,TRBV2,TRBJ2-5,ASSNAGTQY
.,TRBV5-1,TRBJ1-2,ASSLETGLYGYT
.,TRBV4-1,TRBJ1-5,ASSQTGVSNQPQH
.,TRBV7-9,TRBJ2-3,ARSFPEPRTDTQY
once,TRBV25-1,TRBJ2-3,ASTRAGGQY
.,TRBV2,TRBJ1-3,ASDEDTGNTIY
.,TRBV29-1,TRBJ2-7,SVGTVGEQY
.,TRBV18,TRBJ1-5,ASSPSDRYQPQH
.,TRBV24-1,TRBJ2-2,ATSDSHPSWLF
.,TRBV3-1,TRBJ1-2,ASSQVMGESGYT
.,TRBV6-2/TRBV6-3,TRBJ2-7,ASRKPSGTSYEQY
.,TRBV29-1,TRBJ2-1,SGQPGLAPNEQF
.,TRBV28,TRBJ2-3,ASSLEGRAVTQY
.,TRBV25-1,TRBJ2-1,ASSEVSGASYNEQF
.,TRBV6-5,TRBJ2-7,ASSYGALVHEQY
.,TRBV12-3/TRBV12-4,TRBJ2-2,ASTGDSAATGELF
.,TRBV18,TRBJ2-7,ASSSDVAGVGEQY
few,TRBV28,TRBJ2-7,ASSLKGYEQY
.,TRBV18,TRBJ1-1,ASSLSRVNTEAF
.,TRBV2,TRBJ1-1,ASGLGGPGAEAF
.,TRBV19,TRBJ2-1,ASSITAFYNEQF
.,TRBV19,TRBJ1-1,ASSLAQGTEAF
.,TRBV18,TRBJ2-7,ASSPLGANSYEQY
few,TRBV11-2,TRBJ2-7,ASSRYYEQY
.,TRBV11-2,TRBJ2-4,ASSFRVTTQNIQY
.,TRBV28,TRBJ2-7,ASIARIAYEQY